The rows below give T cell receptor beta chains drawn from one sample of a study of blood T cells in healthy people across ages. TCRdb called the 5' RACE reads again in MiXCR, with one record for every CDR3 protein. Of hundreds of thousands of distinct CDR3 sequences listed, 58% are singletons. Sample: blood. These receptors were taken from a man aged 55-75 years in good health. Each CDR3 is given with its conserved first and last residue. Fields, in order: CDR3 DNA, CDR3 protein, clone size, J gene, D gene, V gene. D genes are given only for firm matches. For some rows the clone size is stated as once, few or many, or as a class when expanded; others skip it.

TGCAGTGCTAGATCAGCCGCCACAGCGATAAGCACAGATACGCAGTATTTT	CSARSAATAISTDTQYF	few	TRBJ2-3	NA	TRBV20-1
TGCAGTGCTCCCTCGAACCCGACAGCCCACTATGGCTACACCTTC	CSAPSNPTAHYGYTF	NA	TRBJ1-2	NA	TRBV20-1
TGTGCCAGCAGCTCATTGGACAGGGGGATAGCTTCCTACAATGAGCAGTTCTTC	CASSSLDRGIASYNEQFF	NA	TRBJ2-1	TRBD1	TRBV11-2
TGTGCCAGCAGCCAAGAGGGAGGACCCCTCCACTTT	CASSQEGGPLHF	many	TRBJ1-6	NA	TRBV3-1
TGCAGTGCTAGGAAGAAGGGGGGGGCGTGGAATGGGCAGTTCTTC	CSARKKGGAWNGQFF	NA	TRBJ2-1	NA	TRBV20-1
TGTGCCAGCAGTGACCCACTGCGGACTAGCGGGGGCCCGAGTACCCAGTACTTC	CASSDPLRTSGGPSTQYF	NA	TRBJ2-5	TRBD2	TRBV2
TGTGCCAGCAGTTTGTCTCGGGGACTATGGAACACTGAAGCTTTCTTT	CASSLSRGLWNTEAFF	NA	TRBJ1-1	NA	TRBV27
TGCAGTGCTGACTCTGCTGGGGGACAAGAGACCCAGTACTTC	CSADSAGGQETQYF	few	TRBJ2-5	NA	TRBV20-1
TGTGCCAGCAGCGTAGGCCCAGCCCGGGAGGCTGAGCAGTTCTTC	CASSVGPAREAEQFF	NA	TRBJ2-1	TRBD2	TRBV9
TGTGCCAGCAGTTACTCCCTAGCGGGGGAACAAGAGACCCAGTACTTC	CASSYSLAGEQETQYF	few	TRBJ2-5	TRBD2	TRBV6-5
TGTGCCGGCAGCCCCGGGACTAGCGGGCCCTACAATGAGCAGTTCTTC	CAGSPGTSGPYNEQFF	NA	TRBJ2-1	TRBD2	TRBV6-5
TGCAGTGCTCCCGGGGCGGGTAACAATGAGCAGTTCTTC	CSAPGAGNNEQFF	once	TRBJ2-1	NA	TRBV20-1